The 3 T cell receptor beta chains presented below share a single source sample, sequenced in a study of blood T cells in healthy people across ages. A sample-barcoded 5' primer and a J-beta primer mix were used in a second PCR of about 7 to 12 cycles. TCRdb processed the 5' RACE reads anew with MiXCR; each CDR3 protein has one entry. This table has over 1,200,000 distinct CDR3 sequences, roughly 60% appearing once. The sequenced sample consisted of blood. The receptors derive from a man between 18 and 29 years old in good health.

The rearrangement joins TRBV7-9 to TRBJ2-5; a possible D gene is TRBD2 (5 bases). Deletions cut 2 bases from V and 5 bases from J, with 18 bases between. The CDR3 has 16 amino acids. Germline loops: CDR1 SEHNR, CDR2 FQNEAQ (reference sequence). The DNA of the CDR3 is TGTGCCAGCAGCTTACCTTTTGCTCGTTCGGGGGAGACCCAGTACTTC. Amino acids: CASSLPFARSGETQYF.

This clonotype was counted a few times. The chain carries TRBV13 and TRBJ2-7; D is perhaps TRBD1 or TRBD2 (5 bases each). Germline CDR1 and CDR2: PRHDT and FYEKMQ (reference sequence). V lost 6 bases and J lost 3, with 18 bases in between. This CDR3 spans 15 amino acids. This CDR3 is CASSQRGEGRYEQYF. The CDR3 nucleotides read TGTGCCAGCAGTCAAAGAGGGGAAGGTCGCTACGAGCAGTACTTC.

The V gene is TRBV20-1, the J gene TRBJ2-1; D is possibly TRBD2 (6 bases). The CDR3 is made up of 12 amino acids. V lost 3 bases and J lost 8, with 11 bases in between. The germline V gene encodes CDR1 DFQATT and CDR2 SNEGSKA (reference sequence). The CDR3 DNA follows: TGCAGTGCTAGTGCGGGAAATGATGAGCAGTTCTTC. Translated: CSASAGNDEQFF.